This T cell receptor beta chain was sequenced in a study of blood T cell repertoires in COVID-19. Study-wide context: Researchers got acute and convalescent COVID-19 samples from the United States, Italy and Spain. From T cells, B-cell-depleted T cells, or PBMCs came the material, which was cDNA or gDNA.

The authors' processing: Amplification of reference gene primers was used by the study to estimate nucleated cell counts. Method: immunoSEQ multiplex PCR; TCRdb's copy keeps in-frame clones and lacks some. V and J calls and clone size come straight from that table; D and trimming were deduced from the DNA. Of 120,000 or so clones listed, about 80% were seen once; the top ten hold roughly 4%. There are 15 residues in the CDR3. V was pared by 2 bases and J by 7 bases, with 5 bases of the junction left unmatched. Germline V gene data show CDR1 as MNHEY and CDR2 as SMNVEV (reference sequence). The receptor's source is a woman aged 45-65 years with acute or convalescent COVID-19. V is TRBV27 and J is TRBJ2-1, with 10 bases identical to TRBD1. Sequenced input: peripheral blood. CDR3: CASSLRRTGGNEQFF. The CDR3 DNA reads TGTGCCAGCAGTTTAAGGCGGACAGGGGGGAATGAGCAGTTCTTC.